The 9 T cell receptor beta chains listed next were all sequenced from one sample in a study of T-cell reconstitution after alpha-beta-depleted transplantation in children. The TCRbeta library was prepared with unique molecular identifiers. TCRdb fed the PCR reads into MiXCR, producing one record per CDR3 protein. Of 700,000 to 850,000 distinct CDR3 sequences in the sample, 16% were seen once. The specimen was PBMCs, mostly from graft donor cells, collected 360 days after TCRalphabeta/CD19-depleted stem cell transplant. The receptors were gathered from a male patient between 10 and 17 years old who had a stem cell transplant for acute lymphoblastic leukemia, so the T cells may come from the graft donor.

The CDR3 here is CASSAGQGSTDTQYF. Written as DNA, the CDR3 is TGCGCCAGCAGCGCCGGACAAGGAAGCACAGATACGCAGTATTTT. This sequence joins TRBV5-1 and TRBJ2-3; D may be TRBD1 (5 bases). CDR3 length: 15 residues. Germline CDR1 reads SGHRS; CDR2 reads YFSETQ. Trimming cost V 4 bases and J 0 bases, with 12 bases left between them.

V is TRBV5-1 and J is TRBJ2-5, with D perhaps matching TRBD2 (5 bases). Germline V lookup: CDR1 SGHRS, CDR2 YFSETQ. This CDR3 spans 18 amino acids. Trimming pared 4 bases from V and 2 bases from J, leaving 24 bases between. CDR3 loop: CASSLLGGVERKQETQYF. The CDR3 DNA reads TGCGCCAGCAGCCTGCTCGGTGGGGTCGAGCGGAAGCAAGAGACCCAGTACTTC.

This chain connects TRBV20-1 to TRBJ2-3; 9 nucleotides align to TRBD2. From germline, CDR1 is DFQATT and CDR2 SNEGSKA (reference sequence). V gave up 4 bases and J gave up 5 bases; unmatched junction bases: 10. The CDR3 consists of 15 residues. The CDR3 sequence is CSAKRREGLRDTQYF. CDR3 in DNA: TGCAGTGCTAAAAGGCGGGAGGGCCTCAGAGATACGCAGTATTTT.

This clonotype was seen repeatedly, ten times or more. The rearrangement joins TRBV5-1 to TRBJ1-1; D not certain. In germline, CDR1 is SGHRS, CDR2 YFSETQ. Trimming stripped 4 bases from V and 4 bases from J, with 11 bases between. The CDR3 is 13 residues long. The DNA for the CDR3 is TGCGCCAGCAGCGAGTGGAGGCGCACTGAAGCTTTCTTT. Amino acid sequence: CASSEWRRTEAFF.

This clonotype was seen many times. This sequence joins TRBV20-1 and TRBJ2-7, with 9 bases aligning to TRBD1. Germline values: CDR1 DFQATT, CDR2 SNEGSKA (reference sequence). The CDR3 is made up of 16 amino acids. Trimming at V came to 5 bases and at J to 3 bases, leaving 14 bases not matched to a gene. The CDR3 here is CSAPGQGNRAGYEQYF. The CDR3 DNA is TGCAGTGCTCCGGGACAGGGTAATAGGGCCGGCTACGAGCAGTACTTC.

The V and J genes are TRBV28 and TRBJ2-5; weak D call: TRBD1 (6 bases). CDR1 MDHEN and CDR2 SYDVKM come from the germline V gene. This CDR3 comprises 15 residues. Trimming stripped 3 bases from V and 1 base from J, with 12 bases between. The CDR3 sequence: CASSLFRDTQETQYF. The CDR3 region has the DNA TGTGCCAGCAGTTTGTTCCGGGACACCCAAGAGACCCAGTACTTC.

A few counts support this clonotype. This sequence joins TRBV29-1 and TRBJ2-2, with 10 bases matching TRBD1. Germline CDR1 is SQVTM and CDR2 is ANQGSEA. V was pared by 3 bases and J by 5 bases, with 12 bases of the junction left unmatched. The CDR3 extends over 17 amino acids. CDR3 residues: CSVETRRDRGITGELFF. CDR3 nucleotides: TGCAGCGTTGAGACTCGCAGGGACAGGGGAATAACCGGGGAGCTGTTTTTT.

V is TRBV24-1 and J is TRBJ2-2; 10 nucleotides agree with TRBD2. The CDR3 loop spans 16 amino acids. Germline loops: CDR1 KGHDR, CDR2 SFDVKD. V was clipped by 3 bases and J by 4 bases; unmatched bases: 4. The CDR3 bases are TGTGCCACCAGTGATCCAGCGGGAGGGATCACCGGGGAGCTGTTTTTT. Protein product: CATSDPAGGITGELFF.

In its sample, this clonotype was seen many times. The chain uses TRBV29-1 and TRBJ1-1; weak D call: TRBD1 (5 bases). V was shortened by 2 bases and J by 4 bases, with 11 bases between the two germline ends. CDR1 is SQVTM, CDR2 ANQGSEA, per germline. The CDR3 runs to 13 residues. The CDR3 sequence is CSVESQRGTEAFF. As DNA, the CDR3 is TGCAGCGTTGAATCGCAGAGGGGCACTGAAGCTTTCTTT.